These T cell receptor beta chains were read from a single sample in a study of early T cells in non-severe SARS-CoV-2 infection. From the 5' RACE reads, TCRdb called clonotypes with MiXCR, one entry per CDR3 protein. The data show around 53,000 distinct CDR3 sequences, about 9.8% seen once. Sequencing was carried out using whole blood. Every receptor here comes from an adult who was a healthcare worker with PCR-confirmed SARS-CoV-2 infection or an uninfected control (not recorded which). The CDR3 runs from the conserved cysteine through the conserved F or W. D genes are given only for firm matches. Clone size is stated in some rows and not others, as once, few, many or a class when expanded.

J | D | V | size | CDR3 | DNA
TRBJ2-7 | - | TRBV10-2 | many | CASSPQDTFYEQYF | TGCGCCAGCAGTCCACAGGACACTTTCTACGAGCAGTACTTC
TRBJ2-2 | TRBD2 | TRBV12-3/TRBV12-4 | many | CASSFGGRALAGELFF | TGTGCCAGCAGTTTCGGCGGGAGGGCCCTAGCCGGGGAGCTGTTTTTT
TRBJ2-3 | - | TRBV20-1 | few | CSARQITDTQYF | TGCAGTGCCCGACAGATCACAGATACGCAGTATTTT
TRBJ1-1 | - | TRBV5-6 | few | CASSCPNTEAFF | TGTGCCAGCAGCTGCCCGAACACTGAAGCTTTCTTT
TRBJ2-2 | - | TRBV5-4 | - | CASSLATGTGELFF | TGTGCCAGCAGCTTGGCCACAGGGACCGGGGAGCTGTTTTTT
TRBJ2-3 | - | TRBV7-2 | - | CASSLVSTSTDTQYF | TGTGCCAGCAGCTTAGTCAGTACTAGCACAGATACGCAGTATTTT
TRBJ2-1 | TRBD2 | TRBV24-1 | many | CATNRGGPGEQFF | TGTGCCACCAACCGGGGAGGGCCAGGTGAGCAGTTCTTC
TRBJ2-1 | TRBD2 | TRBV6-2/TRBV6-3 | many | CASSRLAGPYNEQFF | TGTGCCAGCAGCAGACTAGCGGGTCCCTACAATGAGCAGTTCTTC
TRBJ2-1 | TRBD2 | TRBV11-3 | many | CASSFSGSYNEQFF | TGTGCCAGCAGCTTTAGCGGGAGTTACAATGAGCAGTTCTTC
TRBJ2-3 | - | TRBV7-2 | many | CASSLGGSPSTDTQYF | TGTGCCAGCAGCTTAGGAGGGAGTCCCAGCACAGATACGCAGTATTTT
TRBJ1-2 | - | TRBV7-9 | - | CASSLTGSDYGYTF | TGTGCCAGCAGCTTAACAGGTTCGGACTATGGCTACACCTTC
TRBJ1-3 | - | TRBV15 | few | CATSRSGSVGNTIYF | TGTGCCACCAGCAGGAGCGGATCAGTCGGAAACACCATATATTTT
TRBJ1-1 | TRBD1 | TRBV7-9 | many | CASSSRDSWTEAFF | TGTGCCAGCAGCTCGCGGGACAGCTGGACTGAAGCTTTCTTT
TRBJ1-5 | - | TRBV10-1 | - | CASIRQTSLGQPQHF | TGCGCCAGCATTAGACAGACGAGCTTAGGTCAGCCCCAGCATTTT
TRBJ2-7 | TRBD2 | TRBV20-1 | few | CSVTLAGPFDYEQYF | TGCAGTGTTACACTAGCGGGCCCGTTCGACTACGAGCAGTACTTC
TRBJ2-7 | - | TRBV15 | many | CATSRVGTSYEQYF | TGTGCCACCAGCAGAGTTGGCACGTCCTACGAGCAGTACTTC
TRBJ1-3 | - | TRBV12-3/TRBV12-4 | many | CASSIDRNTIYF | TGTGCCAGCAGTATTGACAGAAACACCATATATTTT
TRBJ2-3 | - | TRBV6-5 | few | CASLGGTDTQYF | TGTGCCAGCCTTGGGGGCACAGATACGCAGTATTTT
TRBJ2-5 | TRBD2 | TRBV15 | - | CATTSGRAFDQETQYF | TGTGCCACCACAAGCGGGAGGGCCTTTGACCAAGAGACCCAGTACTTC
TRBJ2-3 | TRBD1 | TRBV11-2 | - | CASSGQGTTDTQYF | TGTGCCAGCAGCGGACAGGGAACGACAGATACGCAGTATTTT
TRBJ2-1 | TRBD1 | TRBV5-4 | few | CASSLGDRGYIEQFF | TGTGCCAGCAGCTTAGGGGACAGGGGGTATATTGAGCAGTTCTTC
TRBJ1-5 | - | TRBV5-6 | - | CASSSGVSLDQPQHF | TGTGCCAGCAGCTCCGGGGTCTCCCTAGATCAGCCCCAGCATTTT
TRBJ1-5 | TRBD1 | TRBV5-5 | few | CASSPRTGGYQPQHF | TGTGCCAGCAGCCCCCGGACAGGGGGTTATCAGCCCCAGCATTTT
TRBJ2-1 | TRBD2 | TRBV6-5 | many | CASSSEASGRVGNEQFF | TGTGCCAGCAGCTCGGAAGCTAGCGGGAGGGTAGGCAATGAGCAGTTCTTC
TRBJ2-1 | - | TRBV20-1 | many | CSARAAQSSYNEQFF | TGCAGTGCTAGAGCGGCTCAGTCTTCCTACAATGAGCAGTTCTTC
TRBJ2-7 | TRBD2 | TRBV29-1 | many | CSVYLLAGEQYF | TGCAGCGTTTACTTACTAGCGGGGGAGCAGTACTTC
TRBJ2-4 | TRBD1 | TRBV10-1 | few | CASSEGTGGSIQYF | TGCGCCAGCAGTGAGGGGACAGGGGGCAGCATTCAGTACTTC
TRBJ2-7 | - | TRBV30 | many | CAWSVLESSSPTYEQYF | TGTGCCTGGAGTGTACTTGAATCTTCTTCTCCTACCTACGAGCAGTACTTC
TRBJ1-2 | - | TRBV12-3/TRBV12-4 | once | CASSRTLAYGYTF | TGTGCCAGCAGTAGGACACTTGCTTATGGCTACACCTTC
TRBJ2-7 | TRBD2 | TRBV7-9 | - | CASSLDSGLAAYEQYF | TGTGCCAGCAGCTTGGATTCCGGACTAGCCGCCTACGAGCAGTACTTC
TRBJ1-2 | - | TRBV21-1 | many | CASSRGDRARAGYTF | TGTGCCAGCAGCCGGGGGGACAGGGCCAGGGCTGGCTACACCTTC
TRBJ1-1 | - | TRBV25-1 | - | CASRAGATEAFF | TGTGCCAGCAGGGCCGGGGCGACTGAAGCTTTCTTT
TRBJ2-1 | - | TRBV2 | many | CASSVSPPVYNEQFF | TGTGCCAGCAGCGTATCCCCCCCGGTCTACAATGAGCAGTTCTTC
TRBJ2-3 | TRBD2 | TRBV24-1 | few | CATSEHTSGGEYF | TGTGCCACCAGTGAGCATACTAGCGGCGGCGAGTATTTT
TRBJ1-5 | - | TRBV6-5 | few | CASSRTAYSNQPQHF | TGTGCCAGCAGCCGAACAGCCTATAGCAATCAGCCCCAGCATTTT
TRBJ2-5 | TRBD2 | TRBV6-5 | few | CASSPRLAGGQETQYF | TGTGCCAGCAGCCCCCGACTAGCGGGAGGGCAGGAGACCCAGTACTTC
TRBJ2-1 | TRBD2 | TRBV28 | many | CASRRAGLSYNEQFF | TGTGCCAGCAGAAGAGCGGGACTCTCCTACAATGAGCAGTTCTTC
TRBJ1-5 | - | TRBV12-3/TRBV12-4 | few | CASKLQGIQPQHF | TGTGCCAGCAAACTACAGGGAATTCAGCCCCAGCATTTT
TRBJ1-1 | - | TRBV4-2 | - | CASSQWTENTEAFF | TGTGCCAGCAGCCAATGGACAGAGAACACTGAAGCTTTCTTT
TRBJ2-7 | TRBD1 | TRBV11-2 | - | CASRNPGQGSHEQYF | TGTGCCAGCAGGAATCCGGGACAGGGGTCACACGAGCAGTACTTC
TRBJ2-4 | TRBD2 | TRBV28 | many | CASIHGGAKNIQYF | TGTGCCAGCATCCACGGGGGGGCCAAAAACATTCAGTACTTC
TRBJ1-5 | - | TRBV6-2/TRBV6-3 | few | CASSYPPRVNQPQHF | TGTGCCAGCAGTTACCCCCCCAGGGTCAATCAGCCCCAGCATTTT
TRBJ2-3 | - | TRBV3-1 | - | CASSQIPPADTQYF | TGTGCCAGCAGCCAAATCCCACCCGCAGATACGCAGTATTTT
TRBJ1-3 | - | TRBV28 | few | CASSSFDKGGNTIYF | TGTGCCAGCAGTTCCTTCGACAAGGGAGGAAACACCATATATTTT
TRBJ1-4 | - | TRBV2 | - | CASKTRVANEKLFF | TGTGCCAGCAAGACACGAGTAGCTAATGAAAAACTGTTTTTT
TRBJ1-1 | - | TRBV3-1 | many | CASSRGYTEAFF | TGTGCCAGCAGCCGGGGTTACACTGAAGCTTTCTTT
TRBJ2-1 | TRBD1 | TRBV10-3 | many | CAIRDRLDYNEQFF | TGTGCCATCAGGGACAGGCTGGACTACAATGAGCAGTTCTTC
TRBJ2-5 | - | TRBV3-1 | - | CASSQESREETQYF | TGTGCCAGCAGCCAAGAGTCTCGGGAAGAGACCCAGTACTTC